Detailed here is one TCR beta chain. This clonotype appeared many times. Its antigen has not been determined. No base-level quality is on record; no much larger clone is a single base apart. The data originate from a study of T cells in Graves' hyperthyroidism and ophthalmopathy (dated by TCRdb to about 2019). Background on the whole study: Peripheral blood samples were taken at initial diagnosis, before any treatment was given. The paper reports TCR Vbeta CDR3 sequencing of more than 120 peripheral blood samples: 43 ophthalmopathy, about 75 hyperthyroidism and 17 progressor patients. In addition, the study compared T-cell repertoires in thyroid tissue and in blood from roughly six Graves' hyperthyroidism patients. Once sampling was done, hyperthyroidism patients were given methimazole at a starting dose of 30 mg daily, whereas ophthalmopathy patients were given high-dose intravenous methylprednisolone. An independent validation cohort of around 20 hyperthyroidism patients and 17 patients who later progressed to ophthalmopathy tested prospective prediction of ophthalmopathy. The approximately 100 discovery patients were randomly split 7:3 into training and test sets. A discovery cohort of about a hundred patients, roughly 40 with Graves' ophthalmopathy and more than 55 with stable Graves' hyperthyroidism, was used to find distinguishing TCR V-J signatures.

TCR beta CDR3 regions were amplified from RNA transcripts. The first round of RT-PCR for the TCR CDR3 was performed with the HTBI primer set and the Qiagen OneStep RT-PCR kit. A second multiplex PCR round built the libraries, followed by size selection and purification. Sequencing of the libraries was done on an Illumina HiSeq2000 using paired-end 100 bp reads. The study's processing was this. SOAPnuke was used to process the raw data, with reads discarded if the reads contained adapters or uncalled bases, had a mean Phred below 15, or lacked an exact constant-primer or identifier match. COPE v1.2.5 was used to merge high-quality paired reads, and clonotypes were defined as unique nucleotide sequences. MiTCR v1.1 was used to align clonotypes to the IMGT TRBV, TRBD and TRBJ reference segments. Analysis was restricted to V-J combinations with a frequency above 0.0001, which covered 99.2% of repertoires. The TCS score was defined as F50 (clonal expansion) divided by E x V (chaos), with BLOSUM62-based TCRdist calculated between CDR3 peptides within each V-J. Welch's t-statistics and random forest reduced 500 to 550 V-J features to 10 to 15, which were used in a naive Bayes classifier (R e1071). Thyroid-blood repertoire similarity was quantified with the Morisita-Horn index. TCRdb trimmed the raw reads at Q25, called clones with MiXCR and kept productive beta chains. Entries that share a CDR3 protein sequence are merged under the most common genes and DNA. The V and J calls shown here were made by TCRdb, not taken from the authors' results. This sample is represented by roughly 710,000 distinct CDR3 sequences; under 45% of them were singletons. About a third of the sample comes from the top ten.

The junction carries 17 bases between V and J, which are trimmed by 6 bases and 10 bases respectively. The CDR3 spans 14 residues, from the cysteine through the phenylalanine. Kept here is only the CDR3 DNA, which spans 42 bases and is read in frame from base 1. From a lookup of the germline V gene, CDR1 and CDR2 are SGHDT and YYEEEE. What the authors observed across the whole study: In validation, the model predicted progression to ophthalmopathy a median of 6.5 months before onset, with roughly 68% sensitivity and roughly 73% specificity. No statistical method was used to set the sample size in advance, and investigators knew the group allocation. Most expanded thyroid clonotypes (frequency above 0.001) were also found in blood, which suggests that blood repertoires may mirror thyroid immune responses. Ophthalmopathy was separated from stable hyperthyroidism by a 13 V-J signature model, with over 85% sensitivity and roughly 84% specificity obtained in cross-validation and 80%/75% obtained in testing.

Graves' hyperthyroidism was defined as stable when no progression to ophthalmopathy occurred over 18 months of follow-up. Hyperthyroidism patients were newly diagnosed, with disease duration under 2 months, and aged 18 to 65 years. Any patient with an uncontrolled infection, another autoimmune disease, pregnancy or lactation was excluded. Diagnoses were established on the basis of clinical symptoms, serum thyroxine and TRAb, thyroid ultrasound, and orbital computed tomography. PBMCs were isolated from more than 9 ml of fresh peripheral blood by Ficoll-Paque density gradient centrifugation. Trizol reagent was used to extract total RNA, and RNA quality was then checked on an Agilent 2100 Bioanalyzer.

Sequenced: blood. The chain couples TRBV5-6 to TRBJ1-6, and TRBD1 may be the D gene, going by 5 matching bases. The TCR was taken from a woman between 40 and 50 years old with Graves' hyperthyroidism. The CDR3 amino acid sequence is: CASTGLGVSSPLHF. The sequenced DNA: TGTGCCAGCACCGGACTGGGGGTTTCATCACCCCTCCACTTT.